Described below is a single T cell receptor beta chain sequence and its context. V was shortened by 3 bases and J by 4 bases, with 13 bases between the two germline ends. This CDR3 is 14 amino acids long. The V gene's germline CDR1 is MDHEN and CDR2 SYDVKM. The data stem from a study of blood T cell repertoires in COVID-19. Background on the study: From the United States, Italy and Spain came samples of acute and convalescent COVID-19. Sources were T cells, B-cell-depleted T cells, or PBMCs; the material itself was cDNA or gDNA.

In the authors' workflow: Amplification of reference gene primers provided the estimated nucleated cell counts. The method was immunoSEQ multiplex PCR; TCRdb's version includes in-frame clones alone and lacks a portion of them. V and J calls and clone size are as listed in that table; D and trimming were resolved from the DNA. The sample yields some 120,000 clones, 85% to 90% seen once. Sequenced sample: peripheral blood. The clonotype was recovered from a human donor in a cohort sampled during active COVID-19. The V and J genes are TRBV28 and TRBJ2-7, with D possibly matching TRBD2 (7 bases). The chain's CDR3 is CASSLGGLGYEQYF. DNA for the CDR3: TGTGCCAGCAGTTTGGGGGGGCTGGGGTACGAGCAGTACTTC.